The rows below give T cell receptor beta chains drawn from one sample of a study of T cell repertoires in cytomegalovirus infection. From the reads, TCRdb called clonotypes with MiXCR, one entry per CDR3 protein. Found here are about 260,000 distinct CDR3 sequences, about 13% of them singletons; the top ten hold 8.8%. The material sequenced was PBMCs. These receptors all stem from a human donor in good health (CMV status not recorded). Some clones in this sample may be carry-over from other donors' samples. The CDR3 runs from the conserved cysteine through the conserved F or W. A D gene is named only where the DNA matches it firmly. Rows give clone size only sometimes, using once, few, many, or a class for an expanded clone.

few,TRBV11-2,NA,TRBJ2-7,TGTGCCAGCACCGTAATCGGAACTGGCGTAACCTACGAGCAGTACTTC,CASTVIGTGVTYEQYF
NA,TRBV18,NA,TRBJ2-3,TGTGCCAGCTCACCTCTCCCGGAAGGGGCAGATACGCAGTATTTT,CASSPLPEGADTQYF
few,TRBV6-6,TRBD1,TRBJ1-2,TGTGCCAGCAGTGGTCAGGGGGTAATTGGTGGCTACACCTTC,CASSGQGVIGGYTF
many,TRBV7-3,NA,TRBJ2-1,TGTGCCAGCAGCTCGGGCGGGGACTCCTACAATGAGCAGTTCTTC,CASSSGGDSYNEQFF
NA,TRBV10-3,NA,TRBJ1-3,TGTGCCATCAGTGAGTCGATGTTGGGTGGTGGAAACACCATATATTTT,CAISESMLGGGNTIYF
NA,TRBV28,NA,TRBJ2-7,TGTGCCAGCAGTCCGCAGACAGGATTAAACTCCTACGAGCAGTACTTC,CASSPQTGLNSYEQYF
NA,TRBV11-2,NA,TRBJ2-5,TGTGCCAGCAGCTTACGGGGGTTGGGGGAGACCCAGTACTTC,CASSLRGLGETQYF
many,TRBV7-9,TRBD2,TRBJ2-2,TGTGCCAGCAGCCCCCGACTAGCGAGTAACACCGGGGAGCTGTTTTTT,CASSPRLASNTGELFF
NA,TRBV4-3,NA,TRBJ2-2,TGCGTCAGCAGCCGCATTCTACCGGGACAAGGTACCGGGGAGCTGTTTTTT,CVSSRILPGQGTGELFF
many,TRBV7-3,TRBD1,TRBJ2-3,TGTGCCAGCAGCCCAGGACAGGGGTCAGATACGCAGTATTTT,CASSPGQGSDTQYF
NA,TRBV5-1,TRBD2,TRBJ2-1,TGCGCCAGCAGTGTGACTAGCGGGGGCATGACCTCCTACAATGAGCAGTTCTTC,CASSVTSGGMTSYNEQFF
NA,TRBV29-1,TRBD2,TRBJ2-1,TGCAGCGGGCAGACTAGCGGGAAGCAGTTCTTC,CSGQTSGKQFF
few,TRBV9,TRBD1,TRBJ1-2,TGTGCCAGCAGCGTAGGGGCGACAGGGTGGTCTAACTATGGCTACACCTTC,CASSVGATGWSNYGYTF
NA,TRBV12-3/TRBV12-4,TRBD1,TRBJ2-1,TGTGCCAGCAGAACCAACGACAGGGGGCCCTACAATGAGCAGTTCTTC,CASRTNDRGPYNEQFF
many,TRBV12-3/TRBV12-4,NA,TRBJ1-2,TGTGCCAGCAGTCCCTCGACAGTCTATGGCTACACCTTC,CASSPSTVYGYTF
few,TRBV20-1,TRBD1,TRBJ1-5,TGCAGTGCTAGACTCAGGGGGAGTCAGCCCCAGCATTTT,CSARLRGSQPQHF
many,TRBV6-2/TRBV6-3,TRBD1,TRBJ1-5,TGTGCCAGCAGCTCGACAGGGACCAATCAGCCCCAGCATTTT,CASSSTGTNQPQHF
many,TRBV4-1,TRBD1,TRBJ1-2,TGCGCCAGCAGCCAAGACTGGGGGACAGAGACCTATGGCTACACCTTC,CASSQDWGTETYGYTF
many,TRBV5-6,NA,TRBJ1-1,TGTGCCAGCAGTCGTTACAGGGAACCTGAAGCTTTCTTT,CASSRYREPEAFF
many,TRBV7-8,TRBD2,TRBJ2-7,TGTGCCAGCAGCTCCAGACTAGCGGGAGAGGACGAGCAGTACTTC,CASSSRLAGEDEQYF
once,TRBV11-2,NA,TRBJ2-5,TGTGTCAGCAGTTCGGGGGTATTGATGGAGACCCAGTACTTC,CVSSSGVLMETQYF
NA,TRBV11-2,NA,TRBJ2-1,TGTGCCAGCAGCTTAAAGTCGGGCGACAGTAGAAAAACCTCCTACAATGAGCAGTTCTTC,CASSLKSGDSRKTSYNEQFF
NA,TRBV20-1,TRBD2,TRBJ2-1,TGCAGTGCGAAACTACCGGGACTAGCGGGAGGGGAGCAGTTCTTC,CSAKLPGLAGGEQFF
few,TRBV6-4,NA,TRBJ2-7,TGTGCCAGCAGTCGAGGGGAGGCCTACGAGCAGTACTTC,CASSRGEAYEQYF
few,TRBV5-6,NA,TRBJ1-1,TGTGCCAGCAGCCTCGGGCGGGGCAGGGTGATGCCTTTCTTT,CASSLGRGRVMPFF
NA,TRBV9,TRBD1,TRBJ2-7,TGTGCCAGCAGCGTTTGGGGGACAGGGATCGAGCAGTACTTC,CASSVWGTGIEQYF
many,TRBV7-2,NA,TRBJ2-7,TGTGCCAGCAGCCCCAGAGGCATATTATCCTCCTACGAGCAGTACTTC,CASSPRGILSSYEQYF
few,TRBV4-3,NA,TRBJ2-7,TGCGCCAGCAGCCAAGCGGACGGAACCTACGAGCAGTACTTC,CASSQADGTYEQYF
NA,TRBV20-1,NA,TRBJ2-3,TGCAGTGCTTCACCTCAGGTTTGGACTAGCACAGATACGCAGTATTTT,CSASPQVWTSTDTQYF
NA,TRBV27,NA,TRBJ2-7,TGTGCCAGCAGTTTAAGGGCTAGCGTGGGCTACGAGCAGTACTTC,CASSLRASVGYEQYF
NA,TRBV7-2,NA,TRBJ2-5,TGTGCCAGCAGCTTAGATGGTCGTCAAGAGACCCAGTACTTC,CASSLDGRQETQYF
many,TRBV12-3/TRBV12-4,NA,TRBJ1-1,TGTGCCAGCAGGATTCAGGGTAACCCTGAAGCTTTCTTT,CASRIQGNPEAFF
once,TRBV20-1,NA,TRBJ2-3,TGCAGTGCTAGAGTTCGTCCTGCGACAGATACGCAGTATTTT,CSARVRPATDTQYF
few,TRBV11-1,NA,TRBJ2-1,TGTGCCAGCAGCCCGTCGGGAGCCAATGAGCAGTTCTTC,CASSPSGANEQFF
many,TRBV5-6,TRBD1,TRBJ1-4,TGTGCCAGCAGCACAAACAGGGGCAACTATGAAAAACTGTTTTTT,CASSTNRGNYEKLFF
few,TRBV20-1,TRBD1,TRBJ2-6,TGCAGTGCGAATACTAGGGACAGTTTAAACTCTGGGGCCAACGTCCTGACTTTC,CSANTRDSLNSGANVLTF
NA,TRBV6-2/TRBV6-3,TRBD1,TRBJ1-1,TGTGCCAGCCTTCAGACAGGGCTGAGCACTGAAGCTTTCTTT,CASLQTGLSTEAFF
few,TRBV27,TRBD2,TRBJ2-2,TGTGCCAGCAGTCCAACTAGCGGGAGAGGAGGGGAGCTGTTTTTT,CASSPTSGRGGELFF
NA,TRBV9,NA,TRBJ1-2,TGTGCCAGCAGCGTAACGGGTAGTGACTATGGCTACACCTTC,CASSVTGSDYGYTF
many,TRBV7-9,NA,TRBJ1-1,TGTGCCAGCAGCTTGCGCGGGACTGAAGCTTTCTTT,CASSLRGTEAFF
many,TRBV7-8,TRBD2,TRBJ2-5,TGTGCCAGCAGCGGAATTAGCGGGACTCAAGAGACCCAGTACTTC,CASSGISGTQETQYF
NA,TRBV6-6,TRBD1,TRBJ2-5,TGTGCCAGCAGGAACAGGGGGCGAGAGACCCAGTACTTC,CASRNRGRETQYF
few,TRBV4-1,TRBD1,TRBJ1-2,TGCGCCAGCAGCCAAGATTATGGGACAGGGGGCGAAAATGGCTACACCTTC,CASSQDYGTGGENGYTF
NA,TRBV11-2,NA,TRBJ2-4,TGTGCCAGCAGGCAAGGAGAGGGCCTAGCGCCCCGGATGGACATTCAGTACTTC,CASRQGEGLAPRMDIQYF
few,TRBV19,TRBD2,TRBJ2-1,TGTGCCAGTAGAGCTTCGACTAGCGGGAGGAATGAGCAGTTCTTC,CASRASTSGRNEQFF
NA,TRBV3-1,NA,TRBJ2-6,TGTGCCAGCAGCCTCTCCGACAGATCCGCTGGGGCCAACGTCCTGACTTTC,CASSLSDRSAGANVLTF
NA,TRBV5-1,NA,TRBJ1-1,TGCGCCAGCAGCTTGCGGGAATCGCCGTCGTGGAACACTGAAGCTTTCTTT,CASSLRESPSWNTEAFF
NA,TRBV15,TRBD2,TRBJ2-1,TGTGCCACCAGCGGACGGGGGGGCCATATTGATGAGCAGTTCTTC,CATSGRGGHIDEQFF
NA,TRBV6-6,TRBD1,TRBJ2-2,TGTGCCAGCGGCCGGGACAGGTACACCGGGGAGCTGTTTTTT,CASGRDRYTGELFF
NA,TRBV19,NA,TRBJ2-6,TGTGCCAGTAAGGGGAACTCTGGGGCCAACGTCCTGACTTTC,CASKGNSGANVLTF
many,TRBV6-2/TRBV6-3,NA,TRBJ2-1,TGTGCCAGCAGTTACTCGAGTCTCCAGAGCCCCTACAATGAGCAGTTCTTC,CASSYSSLQSPYNEQFF
NA,TRBV19,TRBD1,TRBJ1-5,TGTGCCAGTAGGAATGAGGGGGCAAGCAATCAGCCCCAGCATTTT,CASRNEGASNQPQHF
few,TRBV7-3,NA,TRBJ1-2,TGTGCCAGCAGCCAGGACGGCTATGGCTACACCTTC,CASSQDGYGYTF